These T cell receptor beta chains were read from a single sample in a study of blood T cell repertoires in COVID-19. Some clones are missing from TCRdb's copy, which holds only in-frame ones; the method was immunoSEQ multiplex PCR. The sample gives some 72,000 clones, 80% of which show up once; around 13% is in the top ten. Sample: peripheral blood. These receptor sequences come from a man in his forties or fifties with COVID-19, enrolled during active disease. Each CDR3 is given without its conserved first and last residue.

>12|TRBV5-1
ASSSGTGFYEQY
>12|TRBV15
ATNRGGGTDTQY
>12|TRBV18
ASSGTPGGMEQY
>11|TRBV19
ASGLAGGFEQF
>16|TRBV7-2
ASSPRRSLAGNSYEQY
>15|TRBV6-6
ASSPTPLAGGDNEQF
>12|TRBV21-1
ASSETGGSYEQY
>13|TRBV2
ASSEAPISGSPLH
>12|TRBV29-1
SARTGGVSETQY
>13|TRBV4-3
ASSSSGSSTDTQY
>13|TRBV28
ASIPMGAGSYEQY
>13|TRBV5-6
ASSLGRRSSYEQY
>12|TRBV30
AWYIQGSRYGYT
>11|TRBV11-1
ASSQTGGTEAF
>11|TRBV5-4
ASSYQGTYEQY
>14|TRBV7-8
ASSLVAGGMNTEAF
>12|TRBV30
ATEGGQSSYEQY
>11|TRBV29-1
SAWGGVRQEQY
>10|TRBV5-4
ASPGQGNEQF
>12|TRBV3-1/TRBV3-2
ASSQAESTDTQY
>13|TRBV5-4
ASSVVAGGTDTQY
>9|TRBV7-9
ASSPDRGTF
>14|TRBV28
ASNGRWESTGNTIY
>12|TRBV6-6
ASKKGQESYEQY
>14|TRBV5-1
ASSLEAGGAGAEAF
>12|TRBV30
AWTRVAGRFGYT
>11|TRBV21-1
ASTPGQIYGYT
>12|TRBV28
ASNLPTGSNEQF
>11|TRBV27
ASRLTGKTPLH
>13|TRBV6-6
ASSVTGGRGETQY
>13|TRBV3-1/TRBV3-2
ASSLNGGLNTEAF
>12|TRBV7-9
ASSHTESNQPQH
>15|TRBV24-1
ATSESPGTGGGYEQY
>14|TRBV2
ASSDRPTTAGNTIY